This is a list of T cell receptor beta chains from one sample in a study of cytomegalovirus exposure and HLA in healthy donors. Clones were read by immunoSEQ multiplex PCR, and TCRdb kept only the in-frame ones, dropping some. The table includes more than 130,000 clones, around 90% detected once. The sequenced sample consisted of PBMCs. The source is a woman under 30 in good health and CMV-seropositive. Both conserved end residues are part of each CDR3. The order of the fields is J gene, D gene, V gene, clone size, CDR3 protein, CDR3 DNA. The D gene is left open where the match is weak. Clone size, where shown, is once, few, many, or a class for clones that have expanded.

TRBJ1-2 TRBD1 TRBV18 . CASSPLTGEEGYGYTF TGTGCCAGCTCACCATTGACAGGGGAAGAGGGCTATGGCTACACCTTC
TRBJ1-1 . TRBV27 . CASSSGTLNTEAFF TGTGCCAGCAGTTCCGGGACACTGAACACTGAAGCTTTCTTT
TRBJ1-3 . TRBV4-1 once CASSTQTRGSGNTIYF TGCGCCAGCAGCACCCAGACTCGGGGCTCTGGAAACACCATATATTTT
TRBJ2-3 TRBD2 TRBV4-3 . CASSQGPLAASTDTQYF TGCGCCAGCAGCCAAGGCCCGCTAGCGGCCAGCACAGATACGCAGTATTTT
TRBJ2-5 TRBD2 TRBV7-2 . CASSFSTSGGGTQYF TGTGCCAGCAGCTTTAGTACTAGCGGGGGAGGGACCCAGTACTTC
TRBJ1-2 . TRBV19 . CASRPVRTVYGYTF TGTGCCAGTAGACCGGTTCGAACGGTCTATGGCTACACCTTC
TRBJ2-1 TRBD2 TRBV19 . CASSFSGGLYNEQFF TGTGCCAGTAGTTTCTCGGGAGGGTTATACAATGAGCAGTTCTTC
TRBJ1-6 . TRBV6-4 . CASSDKGNNSPLHF TGTGCCAGCAGTGATAAGGGGAATAATTCACCCCTCCACTTT
TRBJ2-3 . TRBV19 . CASKWTATTDTQYF TGTGCCAGCAAATGGACAGCGACCACAGATACGCAGTATTTT
TRBJ1-5 . TRBV2 . CASCYRENQPQHF TGTGCCAGCTGTTACAGGGAAAATCAGCCCCAGCATTTT
TRBJ2-7 TRBD1 TRBV7-9 . CASSISDRGYEQYF TGTGCCAGCAGCATATCAGACAGGGGCTACGAGCAGTACTTC
TRBJ1-1 TRBD1 TRBV7-6 once CASSRQGFGTEAFF TGTGCCAGCAGCCGACAGGGATTTGGGACTGAAGCTTTCTTT
TRBJ1-1 . TRBV27 . CASRGHQNTEAFF TGTGCCAGCAGAGGACACCAGAACACTGAAGCTTTCTTT
TRBJ2-2 TRBD2 TRBV5-1 . CASSFLAVNTGELFF TGCGCCAGCAGCTTCCTAGCGGTTAACACCGGGGAGCTGTTTTTT
TRBJ2-3 TRBD2 TRBV29-1 . CSVEGSGRITDTQYF TGCAGCGTTGAAGGTAGCGGGCGCATCACAGATACGCAGTATTTT
TRBJ1-1 . TRBV30 . CAWSLQGLGTEAFF TGTGCCTGGAGTCTTCAGGGATTGGGAACTGAAGCTTTCTTT
TRBJ1-3 . TRBV7-7 few CASSLGLGGNTIYF TGTGCTAGCAGCTTAGGGCTCGGGGGAAACACCATATATTTT
TRBJ1-3 . TRBV29-1 once CSVGTLSGNTIYF TGCAGCGTGGGGACACTCTCTGGAAACACCATATATTTT
TRBJ2-7 . TRBV5-6 . CASSLKAVGSYEQYF TGTGCCAGCAGCTTGAAAGCGGTGGGTTCCTACGAGCAGTACTTC
TRBJ2-7 TRBD1 TRBV19 . CASSIQKGQGTYEQYF TGTGCCAGTAGTATCCAAAAGGGACAGGGGACCTACGAGCAGTACTTC
TRBJ1-6 . TRBV5-6 . CASSPGGKLPLHF TGTGCCAGCAGCCCCGGGGGGAAATTACCCCTCCACTTT
TRBJ1-1 . TRBV7-9 . CASSLGALAFF TGTGCCAGCAGCTTAGGGGCCTTGGCTTTCTTT
TRBJ1-1 TRBD1 TRBV6-1 . CASTDRVTEAFF TGTGCCAGTACGGACAGGGTCACTGAAGCTTTCTTT